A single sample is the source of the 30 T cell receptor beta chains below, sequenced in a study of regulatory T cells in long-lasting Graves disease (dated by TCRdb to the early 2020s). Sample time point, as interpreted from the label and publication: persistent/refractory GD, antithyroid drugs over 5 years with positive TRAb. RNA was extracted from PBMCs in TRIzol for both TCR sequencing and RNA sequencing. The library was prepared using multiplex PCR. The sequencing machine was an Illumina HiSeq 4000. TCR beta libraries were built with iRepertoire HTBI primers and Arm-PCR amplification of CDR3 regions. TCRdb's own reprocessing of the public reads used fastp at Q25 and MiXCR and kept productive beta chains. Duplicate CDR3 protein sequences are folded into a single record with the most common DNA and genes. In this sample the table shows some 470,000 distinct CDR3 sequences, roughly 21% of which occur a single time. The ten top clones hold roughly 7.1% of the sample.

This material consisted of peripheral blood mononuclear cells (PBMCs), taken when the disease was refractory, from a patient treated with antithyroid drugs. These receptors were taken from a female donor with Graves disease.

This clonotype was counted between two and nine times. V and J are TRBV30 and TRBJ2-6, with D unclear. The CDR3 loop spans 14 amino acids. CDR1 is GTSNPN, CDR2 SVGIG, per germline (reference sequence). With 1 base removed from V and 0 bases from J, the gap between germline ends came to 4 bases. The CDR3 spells CAWSDSSGANVLTF. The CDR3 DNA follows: TGTGCCTGGAGTGACAGCTCTGGGGCCAACGTCCTGACTTTC.

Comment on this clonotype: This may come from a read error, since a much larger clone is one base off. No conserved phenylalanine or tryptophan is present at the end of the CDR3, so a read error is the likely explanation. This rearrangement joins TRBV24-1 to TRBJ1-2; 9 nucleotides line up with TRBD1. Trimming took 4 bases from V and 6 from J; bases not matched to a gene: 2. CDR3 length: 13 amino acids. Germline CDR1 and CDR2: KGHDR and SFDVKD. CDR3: CATSDRTGDGYTL. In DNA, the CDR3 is TGTGCCACCAGTGACAGGACAGGGGATGGCTACACCCTC.

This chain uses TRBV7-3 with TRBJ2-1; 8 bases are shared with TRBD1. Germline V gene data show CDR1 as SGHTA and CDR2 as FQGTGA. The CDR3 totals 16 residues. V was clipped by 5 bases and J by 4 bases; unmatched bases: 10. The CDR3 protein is CASSVDRQGPYNEQFF. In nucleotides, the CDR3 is TGTGCCAGCAGCGTAGACCGACAGGGGCCTTACAATGAGCAGTTCTTC. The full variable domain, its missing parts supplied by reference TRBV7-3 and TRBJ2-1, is GAGVSQTPSNKVTEKGKYVELRCDPISGHTALYWYRQSLGQGPEFLIYFQGTGAADDSGLPNDRFFAVRPEGSVSTLKIQRTERGDSAVYLCASSVDRQGPYNEQFFGPGTRLTVL.

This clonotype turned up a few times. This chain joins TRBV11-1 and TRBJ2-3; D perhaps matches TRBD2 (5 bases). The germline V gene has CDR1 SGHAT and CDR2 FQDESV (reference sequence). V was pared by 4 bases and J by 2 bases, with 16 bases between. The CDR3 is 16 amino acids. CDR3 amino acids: CASSSPTTTYTDTQYF. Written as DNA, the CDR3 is TGTGCCAGCAGCTCTCCGACTACAACATACACAGATACGCAGTATTTT.

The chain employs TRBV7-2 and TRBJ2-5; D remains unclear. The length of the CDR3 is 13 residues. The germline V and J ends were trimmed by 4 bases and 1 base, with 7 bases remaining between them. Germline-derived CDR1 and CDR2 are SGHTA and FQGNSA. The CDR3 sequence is CASSSLIQETQYF. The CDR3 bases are TGTGCCAGCAGCTCCTTAATCCAAGAGACCCAGTACTTC.

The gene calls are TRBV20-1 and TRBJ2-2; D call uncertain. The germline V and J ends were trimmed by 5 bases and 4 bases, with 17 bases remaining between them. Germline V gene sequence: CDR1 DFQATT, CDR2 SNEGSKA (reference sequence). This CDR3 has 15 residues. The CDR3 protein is CSAESRPGGTGELFF. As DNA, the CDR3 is TGCAGTGCTGAGAGCCGCCCGGGTGGCACCGGGGAGCTGTTTTTT.

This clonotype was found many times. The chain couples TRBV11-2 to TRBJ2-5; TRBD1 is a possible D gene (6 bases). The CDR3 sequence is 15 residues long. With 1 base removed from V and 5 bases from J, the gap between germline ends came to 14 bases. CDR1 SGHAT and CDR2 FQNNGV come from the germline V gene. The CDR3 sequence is CASSLVERQGETQYF. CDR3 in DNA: TGTGCCAGCAGCTTAGTTGAGCGTCAGGGGGAGACCCAGTACTTC.

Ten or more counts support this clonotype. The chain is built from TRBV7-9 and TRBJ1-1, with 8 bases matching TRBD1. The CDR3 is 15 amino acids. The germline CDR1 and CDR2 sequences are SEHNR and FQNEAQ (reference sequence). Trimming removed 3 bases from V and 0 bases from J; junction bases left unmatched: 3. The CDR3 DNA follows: TGTGCCAGCAGCTTTCAGGGGGCTATGAACACTGAAGCTTTCTTT. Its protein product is CASSFQGAMNTEAFF.

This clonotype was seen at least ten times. DNA of the CDR3: TGTGCCAGCAGTTTAGGGACAGGGAGTTTCGAAAACATTCAGTACTTC. It is translated as CASSLGTGSFENIQYF. V gene TRBV28 combines with J gene TRBJ2-4; 9 nucleotides line up with TRBD1. Germline V gives CDR1 MDHEN, CDR2 SYDVKM. The CDR3 is made up of 16 amino acids. Trimming took 2 bases from V and 5 from J; bases not matched to a gene: 7. Together with reference TRBV28 and TRBJ2-4, the CDR3 gives the full variable domain: DVKVTQSSRYLVKRTGEKVFLECVQDMDHENMFWYRQDPGLGLRLIYFSYDVKMKEKGDIPEGYSVSREKKERFSLILESASTNQTSMYLCASSLGTGSFENIQYFGAGTRLSVL.

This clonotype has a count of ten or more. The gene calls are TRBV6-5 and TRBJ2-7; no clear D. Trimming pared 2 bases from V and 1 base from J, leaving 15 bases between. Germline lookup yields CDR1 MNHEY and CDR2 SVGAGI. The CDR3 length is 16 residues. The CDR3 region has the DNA TGTGCCAGCAGTTACAGGGCAGACTTTTTATCCTACGAGCAGTACTTC. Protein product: CASSYRADFLSYEQYF.

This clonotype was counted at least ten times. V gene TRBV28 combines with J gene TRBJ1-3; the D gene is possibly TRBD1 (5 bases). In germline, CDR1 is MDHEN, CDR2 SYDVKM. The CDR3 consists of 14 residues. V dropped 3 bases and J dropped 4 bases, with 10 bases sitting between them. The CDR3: CASSFGGTGNTIYF. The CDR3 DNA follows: TGTGCCAGCAGTTTCGGGGGGACCGGAAACACCATATATTTT.

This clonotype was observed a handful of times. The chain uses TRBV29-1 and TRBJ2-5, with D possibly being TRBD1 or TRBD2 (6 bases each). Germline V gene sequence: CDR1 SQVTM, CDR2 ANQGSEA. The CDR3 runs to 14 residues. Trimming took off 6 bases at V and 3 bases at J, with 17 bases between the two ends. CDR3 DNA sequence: TGCAGCGTAGAATCGGGGGCGCGGGAAGAGACCCAGTACTTC. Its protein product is CSVESGAREETQYF.

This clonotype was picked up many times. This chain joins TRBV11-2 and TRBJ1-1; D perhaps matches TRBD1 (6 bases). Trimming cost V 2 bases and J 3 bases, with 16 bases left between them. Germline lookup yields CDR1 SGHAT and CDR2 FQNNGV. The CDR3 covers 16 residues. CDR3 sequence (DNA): TGTGCCAGCAGCTTAACAAACTCGGGGGCGGACACTGAAGCTTTCTTT. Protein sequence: CASSLTNSGADTEAFF.

CDR3 protein: CASKLAGGSTDTQYF. The CDR3 DNA reads as TGTGCCAGCAAACTTGCGGGAGGAAGCACAGATACGCAGTATTTT. The chain joins TRBV2 to TRBJ2-3; 8 nucleotides match TRBD2. The CDR3 contains 15 residues. From germline, CDR1 is SNHLY and CDR2 FYNNEI. J was trimmed by 0 bases and V by 7 bases; bases with no gene match: 6.

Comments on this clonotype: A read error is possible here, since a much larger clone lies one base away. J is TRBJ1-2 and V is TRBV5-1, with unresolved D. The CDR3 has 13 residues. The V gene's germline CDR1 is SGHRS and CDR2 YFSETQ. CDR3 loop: CASSLDGLGGYAF. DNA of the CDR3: TGCGCCAGCAGCTTGGATGGGCTTGGAGGCTACGCCTTC.

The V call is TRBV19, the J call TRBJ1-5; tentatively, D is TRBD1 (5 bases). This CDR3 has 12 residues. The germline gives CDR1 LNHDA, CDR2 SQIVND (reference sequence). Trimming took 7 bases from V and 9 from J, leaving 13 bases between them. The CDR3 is CASTASGGPQHF. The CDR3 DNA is TGTGCCAGTACCGCCTCGGGGGGGCCCCAGCATTTT.

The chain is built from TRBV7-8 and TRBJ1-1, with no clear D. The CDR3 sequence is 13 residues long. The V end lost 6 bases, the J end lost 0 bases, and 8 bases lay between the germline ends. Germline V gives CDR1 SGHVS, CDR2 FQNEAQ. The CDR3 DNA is TGTGCCAGCAGGTCATTATTGAACACTGAAGCTTTCTTT. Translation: CASRSLLNTEAFF.

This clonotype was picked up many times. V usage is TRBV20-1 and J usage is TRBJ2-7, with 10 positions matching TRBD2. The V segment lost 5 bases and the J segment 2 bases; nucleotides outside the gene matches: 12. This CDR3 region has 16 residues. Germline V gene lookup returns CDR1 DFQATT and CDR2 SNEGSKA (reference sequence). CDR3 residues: CSAWVYGTSVTYEQYF. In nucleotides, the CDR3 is TGCAGTGCTTGGGTTTACGGGACTAGCGTAACCTACGAGCAGTACTTC.

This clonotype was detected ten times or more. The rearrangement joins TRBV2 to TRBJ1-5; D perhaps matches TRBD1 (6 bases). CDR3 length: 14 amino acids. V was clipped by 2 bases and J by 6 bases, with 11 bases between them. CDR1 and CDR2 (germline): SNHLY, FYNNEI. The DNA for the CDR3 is TGTGCCAGCAGTGAACCAGGGGCGGGTCAGCCCCAGCATTTT. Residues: CASSEPGAGQPQHF. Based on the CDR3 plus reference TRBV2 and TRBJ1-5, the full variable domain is EPEVTQTPSHQVTQMGQEVILRCVPISNHLYFYWYRQILGQKVEFLVSFYNNEISEKSEIFDDQFSVERPDGSNFTLKIRSTKLEDSAMYFCASSEPGAGQPQHFGDGTRLSIL.

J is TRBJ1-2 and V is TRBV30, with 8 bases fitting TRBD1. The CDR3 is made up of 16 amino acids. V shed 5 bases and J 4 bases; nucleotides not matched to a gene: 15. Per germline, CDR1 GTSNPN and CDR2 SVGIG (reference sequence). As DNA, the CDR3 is TGTGCCTGGGCGGGCACCGCAGGGGGCAAAGTCTATGGCTACACCTTC. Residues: CAWAGTAGGKVYGYTF.

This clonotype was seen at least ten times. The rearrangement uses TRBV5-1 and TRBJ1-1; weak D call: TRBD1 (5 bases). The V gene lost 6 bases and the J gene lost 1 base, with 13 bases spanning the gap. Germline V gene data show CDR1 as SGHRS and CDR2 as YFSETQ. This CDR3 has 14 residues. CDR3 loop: CASKISGQNTEAFF. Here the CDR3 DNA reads TGCGCCAGCAAGATTTCCGGACAGAACACTGAAGCTTTCTTT.

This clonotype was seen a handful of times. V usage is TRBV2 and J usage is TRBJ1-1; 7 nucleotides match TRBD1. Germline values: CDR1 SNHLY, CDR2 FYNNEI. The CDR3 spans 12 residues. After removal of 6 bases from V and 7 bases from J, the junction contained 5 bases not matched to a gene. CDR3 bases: TGTGCCAGCAGCTTGACAGGGTATGAAGCTTTCTTT. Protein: CASSLTGYEAFF. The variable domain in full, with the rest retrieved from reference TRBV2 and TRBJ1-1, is EPEVTQTPSHQVTQMGQEVILRCVPISNHLYFYWYRQILGQKVEFLVSFYNNEISEKSEIFDDQFSVERPDGSNFTLKIRSTKLEDSAMYFCASSLTGYEAFFGQGTRLTVV.

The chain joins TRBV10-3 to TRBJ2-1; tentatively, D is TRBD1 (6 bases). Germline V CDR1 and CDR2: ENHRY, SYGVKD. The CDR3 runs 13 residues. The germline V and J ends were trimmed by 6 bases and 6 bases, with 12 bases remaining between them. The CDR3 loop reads CAIRSLDSNEQFF. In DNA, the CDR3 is TGTGCCATCAGGAGCCTGGACAGCAATGAGCAGTTCTTC.

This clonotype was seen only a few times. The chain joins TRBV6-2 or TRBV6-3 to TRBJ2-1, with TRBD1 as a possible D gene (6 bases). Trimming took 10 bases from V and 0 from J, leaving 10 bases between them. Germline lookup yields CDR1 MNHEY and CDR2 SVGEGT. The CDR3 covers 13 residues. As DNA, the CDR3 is TGTGCCACCAGGGACAACTCCTACAATGAGCAGTTCTTC. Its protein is CATRDNSYNEQFF.

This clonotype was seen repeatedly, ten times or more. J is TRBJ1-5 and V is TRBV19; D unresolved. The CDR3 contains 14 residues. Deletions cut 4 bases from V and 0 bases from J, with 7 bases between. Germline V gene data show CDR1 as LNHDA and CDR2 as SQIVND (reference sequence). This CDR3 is CASSSTDSNQPQHF. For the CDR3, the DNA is TGTGCCAGTAGTAGCACAGATAGCAATCAGCCCCAGCATTTT.

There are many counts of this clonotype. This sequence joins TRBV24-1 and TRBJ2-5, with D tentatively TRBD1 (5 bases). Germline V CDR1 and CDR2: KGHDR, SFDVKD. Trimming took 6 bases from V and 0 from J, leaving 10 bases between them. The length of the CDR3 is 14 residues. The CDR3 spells CATSPRTHQETQYF. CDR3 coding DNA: TGTGCCACCAGTCCTAGGACACACCAAGAGACCCAGTACTTC.

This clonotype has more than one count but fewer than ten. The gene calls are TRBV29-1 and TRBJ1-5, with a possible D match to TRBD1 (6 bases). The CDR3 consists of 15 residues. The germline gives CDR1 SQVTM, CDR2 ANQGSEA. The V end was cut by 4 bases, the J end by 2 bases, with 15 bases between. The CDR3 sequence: CSVGGSGEGNQPQHF. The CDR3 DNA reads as TGCAGCGTTGGTGGTTCAGGGGAGGGCAATCAGCCCCAGCATTTT.

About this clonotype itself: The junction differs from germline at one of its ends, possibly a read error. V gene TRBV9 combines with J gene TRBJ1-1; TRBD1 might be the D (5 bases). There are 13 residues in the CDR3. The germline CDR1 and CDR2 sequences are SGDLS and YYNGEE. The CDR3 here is CDSSVGGDTEAFF. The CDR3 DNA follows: TGTGACAGCAGCGTAGGAGGGGACACTGAAGCTTTCTTT.

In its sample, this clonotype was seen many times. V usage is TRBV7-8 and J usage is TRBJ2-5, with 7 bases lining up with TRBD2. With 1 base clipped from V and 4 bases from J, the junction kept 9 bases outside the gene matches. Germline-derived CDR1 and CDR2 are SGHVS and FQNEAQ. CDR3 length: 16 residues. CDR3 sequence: CASSLEDGAGIETQYF. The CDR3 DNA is TGTGCCAGCAGCTTAGAAGACGGAGCGGGAATAGAGACCCAGTACTTC.

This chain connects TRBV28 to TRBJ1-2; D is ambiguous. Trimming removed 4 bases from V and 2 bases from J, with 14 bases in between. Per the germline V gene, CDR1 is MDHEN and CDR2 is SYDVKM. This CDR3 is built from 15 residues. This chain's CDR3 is CASSSYGVGNYGYTF. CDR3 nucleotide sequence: TGTGCCAGCAGTTCGTACGGGGTTGGGAACTATGGCTACACCTTC.